Reported below is one T cell receptor beta chain. Its specificity is unknown. The repertoire was sequenced with immunoSEQ multiplex PCR; TCRdb's copy has only in-frame clones and lacks some. The sample yields about 1,800 clones, approximately 92% seen once. These data come from a study of chemoradiotherapy in HPV16-positive cancers. Looking at the study overall: Candidate HPV-specific T-cell clones and common TCR motifs came from functional assays in a couple of HPV16-positive patients. Study conclusions and caveats: Non-HPV-specific T cells did not expand in tumors during treatment, whereas candidate HPV-specific clones and E7-related motifs did. Only a couple of HPV16-positive patients supplied the functional HPV-specificity definition.

With 5 bases removed from V and 0 bases from J, the gap between germline ends came to 14 bases. Germline V lookup: CDR1 KGHSH, CDR2 LQKENI. CDR3 length: 16 residues. The chain joins TRBV18 to TRBJ2-1; maybe TRBD2 (6 bases). The source is a human donor with HPV-associated anogenital cancer. The sample in question was tumor tissue, obtained from a patient who underwent chemoradiotherapy. CDR3 in amino acids: CASSELSGTSYNEQFF. CDR3 DNA sequence: TGTGCCAGCTCAGAACTTAGCGGAACCTCCTACAATGAGCAGTTCTTC.